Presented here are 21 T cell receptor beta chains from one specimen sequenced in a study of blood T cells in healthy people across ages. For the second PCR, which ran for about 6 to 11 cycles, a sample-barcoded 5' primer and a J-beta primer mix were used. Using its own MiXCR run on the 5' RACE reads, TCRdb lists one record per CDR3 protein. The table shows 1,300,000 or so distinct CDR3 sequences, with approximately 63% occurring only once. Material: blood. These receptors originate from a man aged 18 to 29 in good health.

CDR3 amino acids: CASSQDGLRNTEAFF. The CDR3 region has the DNA TGTGCCAGCAGTCAAGACGGGTTGAGGAACACTGAAGCTTTCTTT. The chain joins TRBV6-5 to TRBJ1-1; D remains unclear. The CDR3 is 15 residues long. Trimming removed 5 bases from V and 1 base from J, with 14 bases in between. Germline assignment: CDR1 MNHEY and CDR2 SVGAGI.

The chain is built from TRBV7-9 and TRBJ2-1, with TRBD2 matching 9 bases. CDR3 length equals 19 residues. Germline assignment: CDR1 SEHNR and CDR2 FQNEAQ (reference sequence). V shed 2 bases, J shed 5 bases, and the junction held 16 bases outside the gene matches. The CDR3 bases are TGTGCCAGCAGCTTATGGGGGTCGCGGGGGGGCCGTAAGGACAATGAGCAGTTCTTC. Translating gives CASSLWGSRGGRKDNEQFF. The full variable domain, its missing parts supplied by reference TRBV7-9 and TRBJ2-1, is DTGVSQNPRHKITKRGQNVTFRCDPISEHNRLYWYRQTLGQGPEFLTYFQNEAQLEKSRLLSDRFSAERPKGSFSTLEIQRTEQGDSAMYLCASSLWGSRGGRKDNEQFFGPGTRLTVL.

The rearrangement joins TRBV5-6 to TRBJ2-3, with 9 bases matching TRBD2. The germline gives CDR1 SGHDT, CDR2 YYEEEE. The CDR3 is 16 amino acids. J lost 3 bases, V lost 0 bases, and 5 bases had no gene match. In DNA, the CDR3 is TGTGCCAGCAGCTTGGGAGGGACTAGCATGACAGATACGCAGTATTTT. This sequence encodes CASSLGGTSMTDTQYF.

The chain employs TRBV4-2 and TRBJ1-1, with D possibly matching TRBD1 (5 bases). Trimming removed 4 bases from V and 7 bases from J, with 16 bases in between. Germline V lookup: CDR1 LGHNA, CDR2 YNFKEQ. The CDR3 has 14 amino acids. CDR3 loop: CASSLDKGLLEAFF. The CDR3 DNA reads TGTGCCAGCAGCCTGGATAAGGGACTGCTTGAAGCTTTCTTT.

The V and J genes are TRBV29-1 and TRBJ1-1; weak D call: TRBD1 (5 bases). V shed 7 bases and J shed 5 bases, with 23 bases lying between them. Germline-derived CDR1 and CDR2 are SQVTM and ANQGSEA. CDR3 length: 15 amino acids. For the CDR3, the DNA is TGCAGCGGCCGAGGTGGGGGGAACGGCGGAACTGAAGCTTTCTTT. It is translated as CSGRGGGNGGTEAFF.

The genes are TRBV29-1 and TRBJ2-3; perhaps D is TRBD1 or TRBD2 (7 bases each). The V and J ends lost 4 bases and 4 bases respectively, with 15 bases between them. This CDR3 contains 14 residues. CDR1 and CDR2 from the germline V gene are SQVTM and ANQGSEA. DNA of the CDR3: TGCAGCGTTGCGCCAGGGGGGGGCCCAGATACGCAGTATTTT. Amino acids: CSVAPGGGPDTQYF.

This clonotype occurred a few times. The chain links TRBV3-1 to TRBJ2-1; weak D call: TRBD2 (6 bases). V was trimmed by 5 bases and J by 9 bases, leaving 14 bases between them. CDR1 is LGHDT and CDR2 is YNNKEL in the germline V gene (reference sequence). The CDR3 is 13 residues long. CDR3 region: CASSTQIGSEQFF. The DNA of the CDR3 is TGTGCCAGCAGCACCCAAATCGGGAGTGAGCAGTTCTTC.

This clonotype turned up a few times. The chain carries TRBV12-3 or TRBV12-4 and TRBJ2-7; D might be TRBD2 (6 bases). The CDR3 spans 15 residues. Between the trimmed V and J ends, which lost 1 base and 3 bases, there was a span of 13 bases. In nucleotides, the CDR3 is TGTGCCAGCAGTTTAGTCTTAGCGGATGTCTACGAGCAGTACTTC. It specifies CASSLVLADVYEQYF.

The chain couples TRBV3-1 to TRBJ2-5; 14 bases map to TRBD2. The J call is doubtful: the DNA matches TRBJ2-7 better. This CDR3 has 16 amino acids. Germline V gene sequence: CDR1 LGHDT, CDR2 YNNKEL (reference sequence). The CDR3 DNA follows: TGTGCCAGCAGCGGACCCGGGACTAGCGGGGGCTACGAGCAGTACTTC. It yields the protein CASSGPGTSGGYEQYF.

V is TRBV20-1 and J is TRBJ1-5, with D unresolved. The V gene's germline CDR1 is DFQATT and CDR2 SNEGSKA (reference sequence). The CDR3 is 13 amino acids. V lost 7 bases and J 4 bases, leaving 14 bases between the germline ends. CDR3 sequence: CSVERLENQPQHF. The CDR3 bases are TGCAGTGTGGAACGGCTCGAAAATCAGCCCCAGCATTTT.

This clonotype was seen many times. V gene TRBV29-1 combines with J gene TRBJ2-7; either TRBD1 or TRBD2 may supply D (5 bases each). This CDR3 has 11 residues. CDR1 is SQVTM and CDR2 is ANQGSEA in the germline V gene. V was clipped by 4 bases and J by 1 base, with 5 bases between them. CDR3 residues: CSVGGSYEQYF. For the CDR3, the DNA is TGCAGCGTTGGGGGGTCCTACGAGCAGTACTTC.

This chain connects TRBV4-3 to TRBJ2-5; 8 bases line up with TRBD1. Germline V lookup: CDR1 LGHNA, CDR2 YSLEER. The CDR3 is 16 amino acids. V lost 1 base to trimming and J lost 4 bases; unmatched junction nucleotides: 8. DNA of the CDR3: TGCGCCAGCAGCCAAGTAGCAAACAGGGGGAGAGAGACCCAGTACTTC. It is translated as CASSQVANRGRETQYF.

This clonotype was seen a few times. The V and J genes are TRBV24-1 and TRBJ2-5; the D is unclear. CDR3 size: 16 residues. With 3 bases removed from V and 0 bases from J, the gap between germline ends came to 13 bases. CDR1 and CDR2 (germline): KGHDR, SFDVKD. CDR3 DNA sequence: TGTGCCACCAGTGATGTCGGATCCCCATACCAAGAGACCCAGTACTTC. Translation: CATSDVGSPYQETQYF.

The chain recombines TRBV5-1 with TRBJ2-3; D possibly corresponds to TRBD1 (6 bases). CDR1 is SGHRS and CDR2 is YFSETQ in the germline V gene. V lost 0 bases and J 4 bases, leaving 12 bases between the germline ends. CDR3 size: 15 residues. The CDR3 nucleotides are TGCGCCAGCAGCTTGGCACAGGGATTCGCAGATACGCAGTATTTT. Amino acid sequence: CASSLAQGFADTQYF.

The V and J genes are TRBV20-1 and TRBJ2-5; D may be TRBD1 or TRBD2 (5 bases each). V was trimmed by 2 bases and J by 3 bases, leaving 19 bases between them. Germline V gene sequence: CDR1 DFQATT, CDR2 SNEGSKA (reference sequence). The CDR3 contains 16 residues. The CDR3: CSARIGGRGVEETQYF. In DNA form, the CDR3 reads TGCAGTGCTAGAATCGGTGGCCGGGGCGTCGAAGAGACCCAGTACTTC.

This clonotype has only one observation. Written as DNA, the CDR3 is TGCGCCAGCAGCCACGAAAATCTGGGGGTCAATGAGCAGTTCTTC. Translation gives CASSHENLGVNEQFF. The rearrangement links TRBV4-1 to TRBJ2-1, with D perhaps being TRBD1 or TRBD2 (5 bases each). This CDR3 spans 15 amino acids. The germline gives CDR1 MGHRA, CDR2 YSYEKL. Trimming removed 3 bases at V and 6 bases at J, with 15 bases between.

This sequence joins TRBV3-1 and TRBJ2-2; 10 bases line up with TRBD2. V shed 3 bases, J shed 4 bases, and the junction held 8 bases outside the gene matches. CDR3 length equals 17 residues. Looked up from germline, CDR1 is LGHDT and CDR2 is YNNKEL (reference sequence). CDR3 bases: TGTGCCAGCAGCCATCTAAGGGCTAGCGGGAGCACCGGGGAGCTGTTTTTT. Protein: CASSHLRASGSTGELFF.

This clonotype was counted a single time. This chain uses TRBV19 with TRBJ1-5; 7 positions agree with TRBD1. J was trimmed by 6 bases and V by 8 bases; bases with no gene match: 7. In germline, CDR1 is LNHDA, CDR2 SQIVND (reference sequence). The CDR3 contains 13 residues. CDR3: CASDRDRFQPQHF. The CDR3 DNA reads TGTGCCAGTGACAGGGACCGTTTTCAGCCCCAGCATTTT.

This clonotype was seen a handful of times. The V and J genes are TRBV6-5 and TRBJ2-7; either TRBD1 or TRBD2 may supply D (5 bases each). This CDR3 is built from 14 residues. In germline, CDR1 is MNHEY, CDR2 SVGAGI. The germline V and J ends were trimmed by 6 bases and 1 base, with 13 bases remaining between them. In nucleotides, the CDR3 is TGTGCCAGCAGGGGGGATACAGCATCCTACGAGCAGTACTTC. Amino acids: CASRGDTASYEQYF.

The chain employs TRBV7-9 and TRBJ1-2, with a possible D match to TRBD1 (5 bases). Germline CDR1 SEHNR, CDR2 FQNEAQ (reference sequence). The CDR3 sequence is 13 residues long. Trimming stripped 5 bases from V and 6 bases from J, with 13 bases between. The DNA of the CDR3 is TGTGCCAGCAGCAGGGGTAACGGGGATGGCTACACCTTC. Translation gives CASSRGNGDGYTF.

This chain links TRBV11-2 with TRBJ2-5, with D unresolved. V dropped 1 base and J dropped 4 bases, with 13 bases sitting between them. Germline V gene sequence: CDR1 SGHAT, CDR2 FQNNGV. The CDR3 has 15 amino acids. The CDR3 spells CASSLVSPAGETQYF. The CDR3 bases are TGTGCCAGCAGCTTAGTGAGCCCTGCCGGAGAGACCCAGTACTTC.